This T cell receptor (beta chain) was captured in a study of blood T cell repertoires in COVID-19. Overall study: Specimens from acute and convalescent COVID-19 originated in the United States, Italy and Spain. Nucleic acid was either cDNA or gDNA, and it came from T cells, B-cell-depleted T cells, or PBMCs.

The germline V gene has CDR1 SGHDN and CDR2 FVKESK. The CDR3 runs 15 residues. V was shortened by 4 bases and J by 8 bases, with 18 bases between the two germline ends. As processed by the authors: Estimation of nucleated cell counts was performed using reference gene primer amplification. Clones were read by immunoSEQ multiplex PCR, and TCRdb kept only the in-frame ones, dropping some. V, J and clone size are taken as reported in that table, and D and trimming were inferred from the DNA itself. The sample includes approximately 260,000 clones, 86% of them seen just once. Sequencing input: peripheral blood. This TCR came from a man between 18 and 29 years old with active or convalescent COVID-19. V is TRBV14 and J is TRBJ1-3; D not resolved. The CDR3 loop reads CASSPLAVRRHTIYF. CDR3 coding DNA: TGTGCCAGCAGCCCCCTGGCCGTCCGGCGGCACACCATATATTTT.